Below are 8 T cell receptor beta chains sequenced from a single sample in a study of vaccination and CD4 T cells after COVID-19. No antigen is known for these receptors. The treatment: 10-day PBMC culture with coronavirus spike peptide pools or control peptides (ViraFEST assay). The unexposed donor's CD4+ T cells were collected before the COVID-19 pandemic (2011-2018). The Oncomine TCR Beta short-read assay was applied to DNA of cultured CD4+ T cells. TCRdb reprocessed the PCR reads via MiXCR and lists one record per CDR3 protein. The top ten clones hold around 22% of a sample with 6,500 to 7,500 distinct CDR3 sequences, about two fifths of them seen once. Sequenced sample: CD4+ T cells from blood, cultured in vitro. The receptors derive from a human donor in good health.

The chain recombines TRBV5-8 with TRBJ2-3; 12 bases match TRBD2. CDR3 length: 16 residues. V was pared by 0 bases and J by 5 bases, with 4 bases of the junction left unmatched. Per the germline V gene, CDR1 is SGHTS and CDR2 is YDEGEE. The CDR3 DNA follows: TGTGCCAGCAGCTTGGGACTAGCGGGGGTTAGAGATACGCAGTATTTT. It codes for CASSLGLAGVRDTQYF.

The rearrangement joins TRBV6-1 to TRBJ2-7, with D unclear. Germline lookup yields CDR1 MNHNS and CDR2 SASEGT. CDR3 length: 15 residues. The V and J ends lost 0 bases and 4 bases respectively, with 13 bases between them. The chain's CDR3 is CASSEALRLGYEQYF. DNA of the CDR3: TGTGCCAGCAGTGAAGCGCTTCGGTTAGGGTACGAGCAGTACTTC.

In this sample, this clonotype is large. This rearrangement joins TRBV6-1 to TRBJ1-5; D possibly corresponds to TRBD1 (6 bases). Germline values: CDR1 MNHNS, CDR2 SASEGT. CDR3 length: 16 amino acids. V was shortened by 2 bases and J by 5 bases, with 16 bases between the two germline ends. The CDR3 loop reads CASSEHKQGGYQPQHF. The DNA for the CDR3 is TGTGCCAGCAGTGAACATAAACAGGGAGGGTATCAGCCCCAGCATTTT.

This sequence joins TRBV6-1 and TRBJ2-1, with 8 bases identical to TRBD1. The CDR3 has 15 residues. CDR1 MNHNS and CDR2 SASEGT come from the germline V gene. V lost 1 base, J lost 6 bases, and 5 bases stayed unmatched. CDR3 region: CASSEGTGPVNEQFF. The CDR3 DNA is TGTGCCAGCAGTGAAGGGACAGGGCCGGTCAATGAGCAGTTCTTC.

V usage is TRBV6-1 and J usage is TRBJ2-7; no firm D call. Trimming took 8 bases from V and 1 from J, leaving 12 bases between them. The CDR3 contains 13 residues. Looked up from germline, CDR1 is MNHNS and CDR2 is SASEGT. DNA of the CDR3: TGTGCCAGCGGTGTGGTCGGATCCTACGAGCAGTACTTC. Encoded protein: CASGVVGSYEQYF.

The J gene is TRBJ1-1, the V gene TRBV12-3 or TRBV12-4; TRBD1 might be the D (5 bases). Trimming removed 3 bases from V and 4 bases from J, with 12 bases in between. The CDR3 runs 14 residues. The CDR3 spells CASSFQGSSTEAFF. CDR3 bases: TGTGCCAGCAGTTTTCAGGGTTCGAGCACTGAAGCTTTCTTT.

V and J are TRBV18 and TRBJ1-6, with 7 bases identical to TRBD1. The CDR3 length is 14 residues. V lost 4 bases, J lost 7 bases, and 4 bases stayed unmatched. Germline CDR1 is KGHSH and CDR2 is LQKENI. The CDR3 spells CASSQGTVNSPLHF. CDR3 DNA sequence: TGTGCCAGCTCACAAGGGACAGTGAATTCACCCCTCCACTTT.

The chain has TRBV6-1 and TRBJ1-5; D unclear. V was trimmed by 10 bases and J by 0 bases, leaving 22 bases between them. This CDR3 spans 17 amino acids. Germline CDR1 and CDR2: MNHNS and SASEGT. The CDR3 sequence is CAIQARESSDSNQPQHF. The CDR3 nucleotides are TGTGCCATCCAAGCAAGGGAGTCGTCTGATAGCAATCAGCCCCAGCATTTT.